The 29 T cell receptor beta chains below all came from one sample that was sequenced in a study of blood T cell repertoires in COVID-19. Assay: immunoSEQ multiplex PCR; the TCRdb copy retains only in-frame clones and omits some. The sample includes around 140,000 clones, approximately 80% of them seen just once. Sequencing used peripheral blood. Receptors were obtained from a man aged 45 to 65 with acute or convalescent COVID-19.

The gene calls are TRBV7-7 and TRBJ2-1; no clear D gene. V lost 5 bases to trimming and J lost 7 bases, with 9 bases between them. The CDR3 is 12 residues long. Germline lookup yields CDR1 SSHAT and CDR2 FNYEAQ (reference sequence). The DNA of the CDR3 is TGTGCCAGCAGCCCCACCGGGAATGAGCAGTTCTTC. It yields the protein CASSPTGNEQFF.

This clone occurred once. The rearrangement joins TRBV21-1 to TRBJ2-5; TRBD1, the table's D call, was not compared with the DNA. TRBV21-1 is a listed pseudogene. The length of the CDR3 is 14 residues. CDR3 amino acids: CASSKGQEEETQYF. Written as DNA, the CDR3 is TGTGCCAGCAGCAAAGGACAGGAGGAAGAGACCCAGTACTTC.

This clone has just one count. CDR3 nucleotide sequence: TGTGCCAGTAAGGTGGGGAGGGTGACAGATACGCAGTATTTT. Residues: CASKVGRVTDTQYF. The rearrangement uses TRBV19 and TRBJ2-3, with TRBD2 matching 7 bases. The germline V gene has CDR1 LNHDA and CDR2 SQIVND (reference sequence). Unmatched junction bases numbered 7, after V lost 7 bases and J lost 3 bases. The CDR3 loop spans 14 amino acids. The variable domain in full, with the rest retrieved from reference TRBV19 and TRBJ2-3, is DGGITQSPKYLFRKEGQNVTLSCEQNLNHDAMYWYRQDPGQGLRLIYYSQIVNDFQKGDIAEGYSVSREKKESFPLTVTSAQKNPTAFYLCASKVGRVTDTQYFGPGTRLTVL.

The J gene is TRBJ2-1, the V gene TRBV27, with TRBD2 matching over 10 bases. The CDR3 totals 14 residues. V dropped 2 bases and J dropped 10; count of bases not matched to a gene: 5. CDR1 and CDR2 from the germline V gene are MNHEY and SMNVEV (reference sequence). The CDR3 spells CASSLSGGGMEQFF. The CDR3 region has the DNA TGTGCCAGCAGTTTAAGCGGGGGGGGGATGGAGCAGTTCTTC.

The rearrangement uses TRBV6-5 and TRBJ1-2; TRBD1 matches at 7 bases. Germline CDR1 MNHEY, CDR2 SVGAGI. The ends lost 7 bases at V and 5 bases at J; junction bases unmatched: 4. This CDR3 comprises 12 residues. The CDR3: CASNAGGYGYTF. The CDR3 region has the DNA TGTGCCAGCAATGCAGGGGGATATGGCTACACCTTC.

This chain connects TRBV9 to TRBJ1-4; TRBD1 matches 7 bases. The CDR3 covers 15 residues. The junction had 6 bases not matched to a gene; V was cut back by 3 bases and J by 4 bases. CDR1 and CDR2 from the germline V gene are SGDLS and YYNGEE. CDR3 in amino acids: CASSERQGLNEKLFF. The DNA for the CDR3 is TGTGCCAGCAGCGAGCGACAGGGCCTTAATGAAAAACTGTTTTTT.

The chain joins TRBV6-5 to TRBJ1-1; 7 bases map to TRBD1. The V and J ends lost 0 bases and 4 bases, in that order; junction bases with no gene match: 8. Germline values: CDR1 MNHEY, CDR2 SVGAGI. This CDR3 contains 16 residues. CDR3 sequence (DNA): TGTGCCAGCAGTTACTCGAGAGGGGGCCTTGTCACTGAAGCTTTCTTT. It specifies CASSYSRGGLVTEAFF.

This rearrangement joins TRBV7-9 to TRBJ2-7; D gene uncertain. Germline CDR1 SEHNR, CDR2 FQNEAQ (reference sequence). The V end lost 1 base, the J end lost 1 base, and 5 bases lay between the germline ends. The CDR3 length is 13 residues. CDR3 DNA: TGTGCCAGCAGCTTAGGACATTCCTACGAGCAGTACTTC. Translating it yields CASSLGHSYEQYF.

The chain's CDR3 is CASSYSSVDQPQHF. The CDR3 DNA reads TGTGCCAGCAGTTACTCGTCAGTGGATCAGCCCCAGCATTTT. The chain carries TRBV6-5 and TRBJ1-5; D call uncertain. The CDR3 runs 14 residues. CDR1 is MNHEY and CDR2 is SVGAGI in the germline V gene. Trimming stripped 0 bases from V and 5 bases from J, with 8 bases between.

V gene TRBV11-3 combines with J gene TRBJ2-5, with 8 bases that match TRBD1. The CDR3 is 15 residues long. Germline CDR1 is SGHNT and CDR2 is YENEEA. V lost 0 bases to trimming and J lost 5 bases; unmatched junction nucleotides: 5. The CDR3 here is CASSLDSHRGETQYF. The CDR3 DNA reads TGTGCCAGCAGCTTAGATTCGCACAGGGGGGAGACCCAGTACTTC.

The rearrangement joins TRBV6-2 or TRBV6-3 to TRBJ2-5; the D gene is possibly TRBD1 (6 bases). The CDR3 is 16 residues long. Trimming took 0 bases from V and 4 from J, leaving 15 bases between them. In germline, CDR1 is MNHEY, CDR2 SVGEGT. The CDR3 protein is CASSYSVTGKRETQYF. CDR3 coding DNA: TGTGCCAGCAGTTACTCGGTCACAGGGAAGCGAGAGACCCAGTACTTC.

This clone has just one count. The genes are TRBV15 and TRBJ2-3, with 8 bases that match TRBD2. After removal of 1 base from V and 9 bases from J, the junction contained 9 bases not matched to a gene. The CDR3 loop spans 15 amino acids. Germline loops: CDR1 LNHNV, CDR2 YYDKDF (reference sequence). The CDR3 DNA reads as TGTGCCACCAGCAGAGTAGCGGGGTCGGGGGAGACGCAGTATTTT. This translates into CATSRVAGSGETQYF.

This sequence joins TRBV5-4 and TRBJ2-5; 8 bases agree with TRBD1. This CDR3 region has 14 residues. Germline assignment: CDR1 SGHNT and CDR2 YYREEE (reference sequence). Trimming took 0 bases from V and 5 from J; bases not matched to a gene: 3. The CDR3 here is CASSLGWTGETQYF. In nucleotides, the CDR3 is TGTGCCAGCAGCTTGGGGTGGACAGGGGAGACCCAGTACTTC.

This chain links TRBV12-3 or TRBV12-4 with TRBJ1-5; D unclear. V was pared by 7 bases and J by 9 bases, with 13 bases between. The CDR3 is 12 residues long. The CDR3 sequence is CASNFGTGPQHF. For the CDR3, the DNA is TGTGCCAGCAACTTTGGTACGGGGCCCCAGCATTTT.

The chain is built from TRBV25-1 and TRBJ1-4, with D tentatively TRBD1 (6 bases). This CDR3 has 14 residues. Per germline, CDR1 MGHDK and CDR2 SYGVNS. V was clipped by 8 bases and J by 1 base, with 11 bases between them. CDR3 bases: TGTGCCAGCTCCCAGGGGCTAACTAATGAAAAACTGTTTTTT. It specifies CASSQGLTNEKLFF.

The CDR3 spells CASSLGAPYEQYF. The CDR3 coding sequence is TGTGCCAGCAGTTTGGGGGCACCCTACGAGCAGTACTTC. The chain links TRBV28 to TRBJ2-7; possibly TRBD1 for D (6 bases). This CDR3 is built from 13 residues. In germline, CDR1 is MDHEN, CDR2 SYDVKM. V was trimmed by 3 bases and J by 2 bases, leaving 8 bases between them.

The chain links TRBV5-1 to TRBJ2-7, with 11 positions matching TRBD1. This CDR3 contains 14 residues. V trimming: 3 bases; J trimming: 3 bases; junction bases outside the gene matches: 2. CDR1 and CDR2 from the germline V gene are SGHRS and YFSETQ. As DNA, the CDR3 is TGCGCCAGCAGCTGGGGGACAGGGGGCTACGAGCAGTACGTC. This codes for CASSWGTGGYEQYV.

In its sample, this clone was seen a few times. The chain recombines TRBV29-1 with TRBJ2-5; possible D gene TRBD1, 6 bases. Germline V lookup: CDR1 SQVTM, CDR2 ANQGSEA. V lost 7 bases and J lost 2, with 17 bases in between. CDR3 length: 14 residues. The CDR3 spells CSALRGTTQETQYF. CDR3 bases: TGCAGCGCGCTTCGAGGGACAACGCAAGAGACCCAGTACTTC.

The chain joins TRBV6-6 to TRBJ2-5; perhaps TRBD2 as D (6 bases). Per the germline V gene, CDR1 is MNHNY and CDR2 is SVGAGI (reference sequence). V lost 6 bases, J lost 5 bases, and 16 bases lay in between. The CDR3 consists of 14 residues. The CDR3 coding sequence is TGTGCCAGCAGGAAAGGGACTCTCGGGGAGACCCAGTACTTC. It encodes CASRKGTLGETQYF.

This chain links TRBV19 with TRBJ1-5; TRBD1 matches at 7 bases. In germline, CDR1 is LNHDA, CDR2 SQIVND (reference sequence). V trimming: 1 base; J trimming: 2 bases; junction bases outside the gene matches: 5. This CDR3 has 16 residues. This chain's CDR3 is CASSIAGRGGNQPQHF. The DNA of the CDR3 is TGTGCCAGTAGTATAGCGGGCAGGGGGGGCAATCAGCCCCAGCATTTT.

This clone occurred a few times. The CDR3 spells CASSRTSGGPWDTQYF. The CDR3 DNA reads as TGTGCCAGCAGCCGGACTAGCGGGGGGCCGTGGGATACGCAGTATTTT. The genes are TRBV3-1 (or the pseudogene TRBV3-2) and TRBJ2-3; 14 bases match TRBD2. This CDR3 region has 16 residues. Germline values: CDR1 LGHDT, CDR2 YNNKEL (reference sequence). J was trimmed by 6 bases and V by 4 bases; bases with no gene match: 6.

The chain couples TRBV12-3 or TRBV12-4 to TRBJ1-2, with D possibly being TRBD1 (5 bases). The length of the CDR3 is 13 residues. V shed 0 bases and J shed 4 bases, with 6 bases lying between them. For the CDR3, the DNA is TGTGCCAGCAGTTTAGCAGGGGCCTATGGCTACACCTTC. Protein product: CASSLAGAYGYTF.

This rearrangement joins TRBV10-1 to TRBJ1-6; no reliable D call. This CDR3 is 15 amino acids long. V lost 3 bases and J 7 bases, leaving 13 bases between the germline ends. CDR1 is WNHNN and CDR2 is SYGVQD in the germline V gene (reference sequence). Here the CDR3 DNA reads TGCGCCAGCAGTGACTACCGGGATCTAAATTCACCCCTCCACTTT. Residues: CASSDYRDLNSPLHF.

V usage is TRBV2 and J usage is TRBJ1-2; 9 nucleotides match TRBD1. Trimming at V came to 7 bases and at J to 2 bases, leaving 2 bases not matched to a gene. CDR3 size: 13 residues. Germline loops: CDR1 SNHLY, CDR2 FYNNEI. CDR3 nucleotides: TGTGCCAGCACTGGGACAGGGAACTATGGCTACACCTTC. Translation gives CASTGTGNYGYTF.

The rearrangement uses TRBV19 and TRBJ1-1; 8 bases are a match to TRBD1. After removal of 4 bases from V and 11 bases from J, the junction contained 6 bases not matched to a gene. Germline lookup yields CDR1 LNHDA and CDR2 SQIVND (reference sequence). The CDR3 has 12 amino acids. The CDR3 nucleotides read TGTGCCAGTAGTACCCACAGGGGGTCGGCTTTCTTT. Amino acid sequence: CASSTHRGSAFF.

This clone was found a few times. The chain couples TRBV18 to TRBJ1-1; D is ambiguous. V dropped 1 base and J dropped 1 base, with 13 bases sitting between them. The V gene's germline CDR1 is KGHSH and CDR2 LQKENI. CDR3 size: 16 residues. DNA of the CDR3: TGTGCCAGCTCACCACAGCGGCAGGTTGGGAACACTGAAGCTTTCTTT. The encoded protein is CASSPQRQVGNTEAFF.

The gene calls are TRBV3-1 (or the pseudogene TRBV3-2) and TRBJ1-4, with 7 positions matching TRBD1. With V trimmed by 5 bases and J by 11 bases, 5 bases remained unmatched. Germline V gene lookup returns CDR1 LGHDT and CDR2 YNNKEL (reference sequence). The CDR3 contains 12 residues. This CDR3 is CASSTLQGKLFF. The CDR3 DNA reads TGTGCCAGCAGCACTTTACAGGGGAAACTGTTTTTT.

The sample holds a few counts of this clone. The CDR3 protein is CASSLSGIQVYGYTF. The DNA for the CDR3 is TGTGCCAGCAGCTTATCCGGGATCCAGGTCTATGGCTACACCTTC. This sequence joins TRBV7-2 and TRBJ1-2; D is undetermined. The CDR3 length is 15 residues. Trimming removed 2 bases from V and 4 bases from J, with 14 bases in between. CDR1 and CDR2 from the germline V gene are SGHTA and FQGNSA.

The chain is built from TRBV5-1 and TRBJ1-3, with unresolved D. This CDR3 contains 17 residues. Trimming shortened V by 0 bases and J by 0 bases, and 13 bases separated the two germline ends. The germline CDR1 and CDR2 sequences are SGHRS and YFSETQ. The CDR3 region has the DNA TGCGCCAGCAGCTTGGAGGCGGTATCTAGCTCTGGAAACACCATATATTTT. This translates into CASSLEAVSSSGNTIYF.